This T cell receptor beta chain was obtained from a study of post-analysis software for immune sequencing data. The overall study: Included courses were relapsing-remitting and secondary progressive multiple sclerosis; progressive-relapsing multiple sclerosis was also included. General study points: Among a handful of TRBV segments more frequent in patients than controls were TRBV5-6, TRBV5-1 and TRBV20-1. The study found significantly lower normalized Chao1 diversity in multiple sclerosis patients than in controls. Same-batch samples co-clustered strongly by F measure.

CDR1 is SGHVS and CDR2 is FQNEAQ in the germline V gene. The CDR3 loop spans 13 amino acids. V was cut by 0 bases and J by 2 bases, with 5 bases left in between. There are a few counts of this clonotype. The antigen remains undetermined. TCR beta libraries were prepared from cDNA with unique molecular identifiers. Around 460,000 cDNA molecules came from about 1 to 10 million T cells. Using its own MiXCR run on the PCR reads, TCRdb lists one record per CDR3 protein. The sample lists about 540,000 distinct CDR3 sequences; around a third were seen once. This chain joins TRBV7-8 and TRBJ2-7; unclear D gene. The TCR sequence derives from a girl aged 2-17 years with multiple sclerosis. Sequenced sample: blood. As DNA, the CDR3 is TGTGCCAGCAGCTTAGCTTCCACCTACGAGCAGTACTTC. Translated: CASSLASTYEQYF.